The TCR beta chain described here comes from a study of cytomegalovirus exposure and HLA in healthy donors. Study conclusions and caveats: Three CMV-associated chains proved CMV antigen-specific in vitro. Analyzed later, most CMV-associated TCR beta chains appeared HLA-restricted. Versus the roughly 700-donor mean, an Asian-associated ancestry cluster reportedly showed fewer N-insertions in a later analysis.

PCR employed 60 Vbeta and 13 Jbeta primers. Clones were read by immunoSEQ multiplex PCR, and TCRdb kept only the in-frame ones, dropping some. The profile covers over 100,000 clones, with 63% appearing a single time and over 8% taken by the ten largest. This clone turned up a few times. Its antigen is not known. The germline V gene encodes CDR1 LNHDA and CDR2 SQIVND (reference sequence). V trimming: 9 bases; J trimming: 6 bases; junction bases outside the gene matches: 5. The CDR3 covers 13 residues. The sample was PBMCs. This chain connects TRBV19 to TRBJ1-5, with 10 bases aligning to TRBD1. The sequence derives from a man between 40 and 49 years old in good health and CMV-seropositive. CDR3 DNA: TGTGCCAGCGCCGGGACAGGGGTTCAGCCCCAGCATTTT. Its protein product is CASAGTGVQPQHF.